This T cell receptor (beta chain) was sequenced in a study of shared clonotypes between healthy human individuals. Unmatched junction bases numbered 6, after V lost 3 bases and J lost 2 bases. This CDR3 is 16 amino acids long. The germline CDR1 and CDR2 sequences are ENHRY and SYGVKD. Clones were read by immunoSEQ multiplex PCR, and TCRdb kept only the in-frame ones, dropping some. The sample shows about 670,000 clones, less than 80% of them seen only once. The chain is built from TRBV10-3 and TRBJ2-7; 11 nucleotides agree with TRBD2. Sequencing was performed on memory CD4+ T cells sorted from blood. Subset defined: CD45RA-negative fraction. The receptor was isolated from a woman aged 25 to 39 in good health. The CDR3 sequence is CAISDPTSGTPYEQYF. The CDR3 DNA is TGTGCCATCAGTGATCCGACTAGCGGGACTCCCTACGAGCAGTACTTC.